Detailed here is one T cell receptor beta chain. V gave up 8 bases and J gave up 5 bases, with 4 bases separating them. There are 10 residues in the CDR3. The germline CDR1 and CDR2 sequences are SNHLY and FYNNEI. The source of the sample is a study of blood T cell repertoires in COVID-19. Looking at the study overall: COVID-19 samples collected from the United States, Italy and Spain covered acute and convalescent phases. PBMCs, B-cell-depleted T cells, or T cells were the source of the cDNA or gDNA that made up the material.

How the authors handled the data: For nucleated cells, counts were estimated from reference gene primer amplification. The method was immunoSEQ multiplex PCR; TCRdb's version includes in-frame clones alone and lacks a portion of them. The DNA gave D and trimming, while V, J and clone size come from that table. In the table there are 100,000 to 150,000 clones, roughly three quarters of which are singletons. The sequenced sample was peripheral blood. The V gene is TRBV2, the J gene TRBJ2-1; D remains ambiguous. This TCR was recovered from a woman between 65 and 79 years old with acute or convalescent COVID-19. The CDR3 loop reads CASGDNEQFF. As DNA, the CDR3 is TGTGCCAGCGGAGACAATGAGCAGTTCTTC.